Each of the 18 T cell receptor beta chains below was sequenced from the same sample in a study of blood T cell repertoires in COVID-19. The repertoire was sequenced with immunoSEQ multiplex PCR; TCRdb's copy has only in-frame clones and lacks some. The sample consists of 52,000 or so clones, about 70% of them appearing once. The sample consisted of peripheral blood. Receptor source: a middle-aged man with active or convalescent COVID-19.

The chain joins TRBV19 to TRBJ2-2; the D is unclear. This CDR3 has 15 amino acids. CDR1 and CDR2 (germline): LNHDA, SQIVND (reference sequence). Trimming pared 6 bases from V and 6 bases from J, leaving 17 bases between. As DNA, the CDR3 is TGTGCCAGTAGACTACAAACTATTGGCCCCGGGGAGCTGTTTTTT. Residues: CASRLQTIGPGELFF.

V is TRBV10-3 and J is TRBJ1-4, with 7 nucleotides matching TRBD1. V dropped 10 bases and J dropped 8; count of bases not matched to a gene: 10. CDR1 is ENHRY, CDR2 SYGVKD, per germline. This CDR3 spans 13 amino acids. The CDR3 nucleotides are TGTGCCACCGAGACAGGGATGGACGAAAAACTGTTTTTT. This translates into CATETGMDEKLFF.

The chain carries TRBV11-2 and TRBJ1-3, with D possibly TRBD1 on 6 matching bases. This CDR3 comprises 16 residues. V was pared by 5 bases and J by 4 bases, with 18 bases between. Germline V CDR1 and CDR2: SGHAT, FQNNGV. CDR3 amino acids: CASSLPLGGRGNTIYF. Here the CDR3 DNA reads TGTGCCAGCAGCCTACCTCTAGGGGGACGGGGAAACACCATATATTTT.

This chain links TRBV11-2 with TRBJ2-5, with D possibly TRBD2 on 5 matching bases. Trimming took off 6 bases at V and 7 bases at J, with 12 bases between the two ends. Germline V gene sequence: CDR1 SGHAT, CDR2 FQNNGV. The length of the CDR3 is 12 residues. CDR3 DNA sequence: TGTGCCAGCAGTTATGAACGGGGGACCCAGTACTTC. It encodes CASSYERGTQYF.

This clone was picked up one time. The chain links TRBV7-9 to TRBJ1-2; a weak D match, TRBD1 (6 bases). The CDR3 is 14 amino acids. V lost 4 bases to trimming and J lost 7 bases, with 16 bases between them. Germline CDR1 and CDR2: SEHNR and FQNEAQ (reference sequence). DNA of the CDR3: TGTGCCAGCAGCTCCCGACAGGCCCACTCTGGCTACACCTTC. This sequence encodes CASSSRQAHSGYTF.

CDR3 coding DNA: TGTGCCAGCAGCTACTACGGGGGGAACTACGAGCAGTACTTC. Amino acids: CASSYYGGNYEQYF. The J gene is TRBJ2-7, the V gene TRBV28; 7 bases agree with TRBD2. The CDR3 is 14 residues long. J lost 3 bases, V lost 6 bases, and 8 bases had no gene match. CDR1 is MDHEN, CDR2 SYDVKM, per germline.

This clone has a handful of counts. The chain joins TRBV2 to TRBJ1-6, with 7 bases fitting TRBD1. This CDR3 contains 16 residues. V trimming: 4 bases; J trimming: 5 bases; junction bases outside the gene matches: 8. Germline loops: CDR1 SNHLY, CDR2 FYNNEI. The CDR3 spells CASSVSTGSNNSPLHF. The CDR3 DNA is TGTGCCAGCAGTGTCTCGACAGGGAGCAATAATTCACCCCTCCACTTT.

A single count supports this clone. The genes are TRBV5-6 and TRBJ1-2; 7 bases agree with TRBD1. CDR1 and CDR2 from the germline V gene are SGHDT and YYEEEE. The CDR3 covers 15 residues. The V gene end was trimmed by 7 bases and the J gene end by 7 bases; junction bases not matched to a gene: 16. The CDR3 sequence is CASLARDSYRGGYTF. The CDR3 DNA follows: TGTGCCAGCTTGGCCCGGGACAGTTACCGGGGTGGCTACACCTTC.

The V gene is TRBV6-5, the J gene TRBJ1-2; 10 bases line up with TRBD1. The germline V gene encodes CDR1 MNHEY and CDR2 SVGAGI. CDR3 length: 16 residues. The ends lost 4 bases at V and 8 bases at J; junction bases unmatched: 13. CDR3 region: CASSSITTGGNNGYTF. CDR3 nucleotides: TGTGCCAGCAGTTCAATAACGACAGGGGGCAATAACGGCTACACCTTC.

DNA of the CDR3: TGCGCCAGCAGCCCAGGGTTAATGAACACTGAAGCTTTCTTT. This translates into CASSPGLMNTEAFF. The genes are TRBV5-1 and TRBJ1-1, with D perhaps matching TRBD1 (5 bases). This CDR3 is 14 amino acids long. V gave up 4 bases and J gave up 0 bases, with 10 bases separating them. Germline loops: CDR1 SGHRS, CDR2 YFSETQ. Filled out from reference TRBV5-1 and TRBJ1-1, the complete variable domain reads KAGVTQTPRYLIKTRGQQVTLSCSPISGHRSVSWYQQTPGQGLQFLFEYFSETQRNKGNFPGRFSGRQFSNSRSEMNVSTLELGDSALYLCASSPGLMNTEAFFGQGTRLTVV.

The chain carries TRBV7-3 and TRBJ1-1; 7 bases match TRBD1. This CDR3 has 16 amino acids. From germline, CDR1 is SGHTA and CDR2 FQGTGA. The junction had 8 bases not matched to a gene; V was cut back by 0 bases and J by 4 bases. The CDR3 is CASSLTPTGLATEAFF. Here the CDR3 DNA reads TGTGCCAGCAGCTTAACCCCGACAGGGTTGGCCACTGAAGCTTTCTTT.

The V gene is TRBV7-9, the J gene TRBJ2-7; 10 bases agree with TRBD1. V was pared by 5 bases and J by 6 bases, with 10 bases of the junction left unmatched. This CDR3 spans 15 amino acids. The germline V gene has CDR1 SEHNR and CDR2 FQNEAQ (reference sequence). The CDR3 region is CASSNRQGASLEQYF. The CDR3 DNA sequence: TGTGCCAGCAGCAACCGACAGGGGGCGAGTCTCGAGCAGTACTTC.

The table lists this clone with a few counts. The rearrangement uses TRBV30 and TRBJ2-2, with TRBD2 identical over 9 bases. The CDR3 has 15 residues. The germline CDR1 and CDR2 sequences are GTSNPN and SVGIG (reference sequence). With 2 bases clipped from V and 6 bases from J, the junction kept 7 bases outside the gene matches. The CDR3 region has the DNA TGTGCCTGGAGTAAGGGACTAGCTGGGGCCGGGGAGCTGTTTTTT. This gives the protein CAWSKGLAGAGELFF.

This chain links TRBV5-4 with TRBJ2-1, with unresolved D. Germline V gene sequence: CDR1 SGHNT, CDR2 YYREEE (reference sequence). The CDR3 is made up of 14 amino acids. V lost 7 bases and J lost 0, with 11 bases in between. In DNA, the CDR3 is TGTGCCAGCCGCCAATCGGGCTCCTACAATGAGCAGTTCTTC. It is translated as CASRQSGSYNEQFF.

V is TRBV6-6 and J is TRBJ1-6; 10 nucleotides match TRBD1. The CDR3 loop spans 16 amino acids. The germline gives CDR1 MNHNY, CDR2 SVGAGI (reference sequence). The ends lost 7 bases at V and 8 bases at J; junction bases unmatched: 11. CDR3 amino acids: CASKTAGTGEDSPLHF. The CDR3 DNA reads as TGTGCCAGCAAAACTGCCGGGACAGGGGAGGATTCACCCCTCCACTTT.

This clone was observed a handful of times. The chain employs TRBV7-5 and TRBJ1-2. TRBV7-5 is termed a pseudogene. There are 13 residues in the CDR3. The DNA of the CDR3 is TGTGTCAGAAGCTTAGCGCGGGGTGGCAGTGAGGCTTTC. Translated: CVRSLARGGSEAF.

J is TRBJ2-3 and V is TRBV5-1, with a possible D match to TRBD1 (6 bases). V was cut by 1 base and J by 7 bases, with 16 bases left in between. Germline V gives CDR1 SGHRS, CDR2 YFSETQ. This CDR3 is 15 amino acids long. In nucleotides, the CDR3 is TGCGCCAGCAGCTTGCTGGACAGATTGATGAATACGCAGTATTTT. Amino acids: CASSLLDRLMNTQYF.

This chain joins TRBV7-9 and TRBJ2-1; 11 nucleotides line up with TRBD2. Germline V lookup: CDR1 SEHNR, CDR2 FQNEAQ (reference sequence). The CDR3 consists of 15 residues. The J segment lost 6 bases and the V segment lost 1 base, leaving 2 bases of the junction unmatched. The CDR3 DNA is TGTGCCAGCAGCTTAGTTCTAGCGGGGGGCAATGAGCAGTTCTTC. The encoded protein is CASSLVLAGGNEQFF.